The present T cell receptor beta chain was sequenced within a study of graft-versus-host responses after intestinal transplantation. On the study more broadly: Grafts were multivisceral, liver-intestinal, or isolated intestinal.

The protocol was immunoSEQ multiplex PCR, while the TCRdb copy is restricted to in-frame clones and leaves out a portion. The table shows roughly 96,000 clones, with 90% to 95% occurring only once. This clone is a singleton in its sample. Its antigen is not identified. Study-wide findings and caveats: Peak levels of circulating GvH clones tracked with early post-transplant HvG declines.

Trimming stripped 8 bases from V and 3 bases from J, with 7 bases between. The V gene's germline CDR1 is LNHDA and CDR2 SQIVND (reference sequence). The CDR3 sequence is 11 residues long. The source is a human donor who received an intestinal transplant. Sequences were derived from unstimulated CD8+ T cells sorted from spleen or lymph node cells, sampled before intestinal transplant. This chain joins TRBV19 and TRBJ1-1; D remains ambiguous. CDR3 loop: CASSRYTEAFF. DNA for the CDR3: TGTGCCAGTTCCAGGTACACTGAAGCTTTCTTT.